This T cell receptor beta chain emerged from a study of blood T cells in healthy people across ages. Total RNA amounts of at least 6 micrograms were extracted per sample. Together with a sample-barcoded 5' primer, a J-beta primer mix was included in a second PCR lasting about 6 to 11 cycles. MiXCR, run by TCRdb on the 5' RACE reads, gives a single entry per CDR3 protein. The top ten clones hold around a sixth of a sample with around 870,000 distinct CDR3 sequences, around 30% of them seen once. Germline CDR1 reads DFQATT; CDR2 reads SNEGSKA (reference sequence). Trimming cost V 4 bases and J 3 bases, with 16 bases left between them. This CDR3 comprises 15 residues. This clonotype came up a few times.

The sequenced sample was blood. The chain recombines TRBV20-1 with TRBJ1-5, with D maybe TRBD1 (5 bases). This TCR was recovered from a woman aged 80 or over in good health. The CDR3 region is CSAKVVGENNQPQHF. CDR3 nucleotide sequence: TGCAGTGCTAAAGTCGTAGGGGAGAACAATCAGCCCCAGCATTTT.